The 10 T cell receptor beta chains below were found in one sample sequenced in a study of early T cells in non-severe SARS-CoV-2 infection. TCRdb independently ran MiXCR on the 5' RACE reads; one entry per CDR3 protein. Of roughly 20,000 distinct CDR3 sequences listed, 4% are singletons. What was sequenced was whole blood. All receptors derive from an adult who was a healthcare worker with PCR-confirmed SARS-CoV-2 infection or an uninfected control (not recorded which).

This clonotype was found many times. The chain employs TRBV5-4 and TRBJ2-3, with 8 bases aligning to TRBD2. The V gene end was trimmed by 4 bases and the J gene end by 8 bases; junction bases not matched to a gene: 9. The CDR3 covers 14 residues. Germline V gene data show CDR1 as SGHNT and CDR2 as YYREEE (reference sequence). CDR3 protein: CASSPRGGLGTQYF. The CDR3 coding sequence is TGTGCCAGCAGCCCCCGGGGGGGCCTCGGTACGCAGTATTTT.

This clonotype came up many times. The V and J genes are TRBV20-1 and TRBJ1-2; D is uncertain. V gave up 0 bases and J gave up 8 bases, with 10 bases separating them. Germline-derived CDR1 and CDR2 are DFQATT and SNEGSKA (reference sequence). The CDR3 is 12 amino acids. CDR3 sequence (DNA): TGCAGTGCTAGAGAATGGGTGAGGGGCTACACCTTC. Translating it yields CSAREWVRGYTF.

This clonotype was observed at least ten times. The V call is TRBV3-1, the J call TRBJ1-1, with D perhaps TRBD1 (6 bases). Trimming stripped 0 bases from V and 4 bases from J, with 12 bases between. This CDR3 is built from 15 residues. Germline V gene sequence: CDR1 LGHDT, CDR2 YNNKEL (reference sequence). The CDR3 protein is CASSQDLWGLTEAFF. CDR3 DNA: TGTGCCAGCAGCCAAGATCTGTGGGGGCTCACTGAAGCTTTCTTT.

This clonotype was recorded at least ten times. CDR3 protein: CASSTPRHNEQFF. CDR3 coding DNA: TGTGCCAGCTCCACCCCGAGGCACAATGAGCAGTTCTTC. The chain joins TRBV18 to TRBJ2-1; D gene unclear. With 6 bases removed from V and 5 bases from J, the gap between germline ends came to 11 bases. Germline lookup yields CDR1 KGHSH and CDR2 LQKENI. This CDR3 comprises 13 residues. Full variable domain (remainder filled in from reference TRBV18 and TRBJ2-1): NAGVMQNPRHLVRRRGQEARLRCSPMKGHSHVYWYRQLPEEGLKFMVYLQKENIIDESGMPKERFSAEFPKEGPSILRIQQVVRGDSAAYFCASSTPRHNEQFFGPGTRLTVL.

This clonotype qualifies as medium-sized (0.01 to 0.1%). The rearrangement joins TRBV20-1 to TRBJ2-3; maybe TRBD1 (5 bases). The CDR3 loop spans 16 amino acids. In germline, CDR1 is DFQATT, CDR2 SNEGSKA (reference sequence). Trimming left V 5 bases short and J 0 bases short, with 18 bases between. Written as DNA, the CDR3 is TGCAGTGCTGCCCCTGGACAAGTCCTTAGCACAGATACGCAGTATTTT. It encodes CSAAPGQVLSTDTQYF.

This clonotype was observed a single time. At one end the junction does not follow the germline gene, possibly because of a read error. The chain has TRBV3-1 and TRBJ2-5, with 13 bases fitting TRBD2. CDR3 size: 16 residues. CDR1 LGHDT and CDR2 YNNKEL come from the germline V gene (reference sequence). CDR3 in amino acids: CVSSQLAGGLGETQYF. The CDR3 coding sequence is TGTGTCAGCAGCCAACTAGCGGGGGGGCTCGGAGAGACCCAGTACTTC.

This clonotype was observed at least ten times. The chain employs TRBV29-1 and TRBJ2-2, with D perhaps TRBD2 (7 bases). The CDR3 length is 13 residues. Germline CDR1 and CDR2: SQVTM and ANQGSEA. Trimming stripped 7 bases from V and 5 bases from J, with 14 bases between. CDR3 amino acids: CSAPRGGTGELFF. DNA of the CDR3: TGCAGCGCCCCAAGGGGGGGGACCGGGGAGCTGTTTTTT.

In this sample, this clonotype turned up many times. J is TRBJ1-1 and V is TRBV18; D perhaps matches TRBD1 (6 bases). Per germline, CDR1 KGHSH and CDR2 LQKENI. Trimming left V 3 bases short and J 2 bases short, with 10 bases between. The CDR3 runs 14 residues. DNA of the CDR3: TGTGCCAGCTCACCGGGGGCAGCTAACACTGAAGCTTTCTTT. Encoded protein: CASSPGAANTEAFF. The full variable domain, completed using reference TRBV18 and TRBJ1-1, is NAGVMQNPRHLVRRRGQEARLRCSPMKGHSHVYWYRQLPEEGLKFMVYLQKENIIDESGMPKERFSAEFPKEGPSILRIQQVVRGDSAAYFCASSPGAANTEAFFGQGTRLTVV.

This clonotype was seen a handful of times. The chain has TRBV3-2 and TRBJ1-6; the table's D call, TRBD1, has no DNA check behind it. TRBV3-2 is a documented pseudogene. The length of the CDR3 is 15 residues. The CDR3 coding sequence is TGTGCCAGCAGCAACCGGCAAAGGGGTGGATCACCCCTCCACTTT. This translates into CASSNRQRGGSPLHF.

This clonotype was counted at least ten times. The rearrangement links TRBV12-3 or TRBV12-4 to TRBJ2-5; D is ambiguous. The CDR3 is made up of 11 amino acids. Between the trimmed V and J ends, which lost 6 bases and 5 bases, there was a span of 7 bases. The CDR3 DNA sequence: TGTGCCAGCAGAGAGAGGGAGACCCAGTACTTC. The encoded protein is CASRERETQYF.